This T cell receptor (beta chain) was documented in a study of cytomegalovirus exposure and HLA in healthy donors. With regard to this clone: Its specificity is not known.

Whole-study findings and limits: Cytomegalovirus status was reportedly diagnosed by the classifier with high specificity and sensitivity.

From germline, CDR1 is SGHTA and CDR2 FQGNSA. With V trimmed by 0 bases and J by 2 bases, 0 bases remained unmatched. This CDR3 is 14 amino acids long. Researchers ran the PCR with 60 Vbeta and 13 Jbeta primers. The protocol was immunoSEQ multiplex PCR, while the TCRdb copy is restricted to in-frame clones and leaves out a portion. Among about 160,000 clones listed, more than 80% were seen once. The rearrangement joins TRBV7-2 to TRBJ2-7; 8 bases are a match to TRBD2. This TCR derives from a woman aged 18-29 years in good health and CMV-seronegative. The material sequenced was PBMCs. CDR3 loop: CASSLAAGAYEQYF. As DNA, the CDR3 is TGTGCCAGCAGCTTAGCAGCGGGAGCCTACGAGCAGTACTTC.